The sequence of this TCR beta chain was determined in a study of tumor and adjacent non-tumor tissue in lung cancer. The CDR3 loop spans 13 amino acids. CDR1 and CDR2 from the germline V gene are SGHNT and YYREEE (reference sequence). The V segment lost 3 bases and the J segment 3 bases; nucleotides outside the gene matches: 2. The template was RNA from unsorted bulk tissue. Distant lung tissue was collected more than 3 cm away from the tumor edge. Chemotherapy-naive patients with new lung cancer underwent thoracic surgery in China, August–late 2014. This clonotype was counted many times. Its antigen is unidentified. General study points: Tumor repertoires had a smaller top 100 clone share than normal lung.

Three rounds of nested PCR, following a modified ARM-PCR protocol, produced the TCRbeta library. TCRdb used MiXCR to reprocess the multiplex PCR reads, holding one entry per CDR3 protein. The sample yields around 80,000 distinct CDR3 sequences, less than 85% seen once. The rearrangement joins TRBV5-4 to TRBJ1-2, with 7 bases matching TRBD1. Sequencing input: distant non-tumor lung tissue. This TCR derives from a man in his sixties or seventies with non-small cell lung cancer. The CDR3 is CASSYDRDYGYTF. CDR3 nucleotides: TGTGCCAGCAGCTATGACAGGGACTATGGCTACACCTTC.